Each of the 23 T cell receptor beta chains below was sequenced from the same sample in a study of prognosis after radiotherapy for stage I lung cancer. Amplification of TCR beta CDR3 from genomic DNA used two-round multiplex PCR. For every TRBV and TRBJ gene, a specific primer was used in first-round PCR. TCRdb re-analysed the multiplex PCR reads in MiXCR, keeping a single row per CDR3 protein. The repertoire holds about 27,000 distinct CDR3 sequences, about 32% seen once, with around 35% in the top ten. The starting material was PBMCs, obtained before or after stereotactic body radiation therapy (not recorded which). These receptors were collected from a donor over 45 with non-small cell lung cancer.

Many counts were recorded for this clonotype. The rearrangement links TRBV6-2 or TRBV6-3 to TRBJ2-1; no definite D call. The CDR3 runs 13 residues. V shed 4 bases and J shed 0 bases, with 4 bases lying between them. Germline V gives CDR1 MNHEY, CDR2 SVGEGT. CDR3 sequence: CASSSSSYNEQFF. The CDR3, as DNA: TGTGCCAGCAGTTCCAGCTCCTACAATGAGCAGTTCTTC.

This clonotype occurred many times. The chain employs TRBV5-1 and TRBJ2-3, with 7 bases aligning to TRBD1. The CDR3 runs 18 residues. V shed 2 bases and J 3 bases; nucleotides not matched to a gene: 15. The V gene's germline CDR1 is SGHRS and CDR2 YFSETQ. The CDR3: CASSFRGQGSHATDTQYF. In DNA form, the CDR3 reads TGCGCCAGCAGCTTTAGGGGGCAGGGGTCCCACGCTACAGATACGCAGTATTTT.

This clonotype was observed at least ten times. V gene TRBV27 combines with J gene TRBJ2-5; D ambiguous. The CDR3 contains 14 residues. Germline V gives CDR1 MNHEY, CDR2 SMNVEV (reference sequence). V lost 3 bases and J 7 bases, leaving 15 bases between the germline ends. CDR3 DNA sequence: TGTGCCAGCAGTTTTAGCTCCGGAGATGGGACCCAGTACTTC. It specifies CASSFSSGDGTQYF.

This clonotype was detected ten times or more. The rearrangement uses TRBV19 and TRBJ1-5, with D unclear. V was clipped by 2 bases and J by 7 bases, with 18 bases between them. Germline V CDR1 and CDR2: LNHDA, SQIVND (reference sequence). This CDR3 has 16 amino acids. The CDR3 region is CASSIKGAIGGQPQHF. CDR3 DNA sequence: TGTGCCAGTAGTATAAAGGGAGCGATAGGTGGGCAGCCCCAGCATTTT.

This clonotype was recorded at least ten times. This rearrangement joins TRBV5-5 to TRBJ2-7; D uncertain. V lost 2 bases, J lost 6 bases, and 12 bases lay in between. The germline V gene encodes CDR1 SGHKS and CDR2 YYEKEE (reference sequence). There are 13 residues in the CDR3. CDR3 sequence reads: CASSFGTLGEQYF. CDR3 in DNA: TGTGCCAGCAGCTTCGGTACCTTGGGCGAGCAGTACTTC.

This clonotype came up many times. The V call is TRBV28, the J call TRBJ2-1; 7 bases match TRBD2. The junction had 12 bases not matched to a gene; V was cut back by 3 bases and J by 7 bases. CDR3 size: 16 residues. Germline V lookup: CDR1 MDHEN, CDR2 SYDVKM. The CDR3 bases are TGTGCCAGCAGTTTGCTAGCGGATTATCTCGGGAATGAGCAGTTCTTC. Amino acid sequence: CASSLLADYLGNEQFF.

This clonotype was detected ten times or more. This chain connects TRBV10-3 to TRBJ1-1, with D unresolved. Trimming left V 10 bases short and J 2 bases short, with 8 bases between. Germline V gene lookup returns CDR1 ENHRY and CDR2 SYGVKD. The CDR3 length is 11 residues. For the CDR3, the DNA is TGTGCCACCTCCAGCAACACTGAAGCTTTCTTT. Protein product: CATSSNTEAFF.

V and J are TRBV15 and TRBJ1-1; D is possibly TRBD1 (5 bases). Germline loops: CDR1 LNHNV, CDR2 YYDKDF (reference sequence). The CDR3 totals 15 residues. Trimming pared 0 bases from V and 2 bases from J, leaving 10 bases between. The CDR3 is CATSRDGRANTEAFF. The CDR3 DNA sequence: TGTGCCACCAGCAGAGACGGCAGGGCTAACACTGAAGCTTTCTTT.

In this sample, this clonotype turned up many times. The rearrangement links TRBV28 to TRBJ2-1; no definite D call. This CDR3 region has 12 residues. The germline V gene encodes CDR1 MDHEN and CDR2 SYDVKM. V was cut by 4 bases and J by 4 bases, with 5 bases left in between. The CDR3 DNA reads TGTGCCAGCAGTTCCGAATACAATGAGCAGTTCTTC. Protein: CASSSEYNEQFF.

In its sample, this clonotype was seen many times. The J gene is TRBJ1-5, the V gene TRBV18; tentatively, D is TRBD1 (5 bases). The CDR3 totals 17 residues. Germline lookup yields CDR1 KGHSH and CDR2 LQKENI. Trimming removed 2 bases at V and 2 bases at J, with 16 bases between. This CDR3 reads CASSPGTSIWGNQPQHF. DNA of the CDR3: TGTGCCAGCTCACCAGGGACGTCTATTTGGGGCAATCAGCCCCAGCATTTT.

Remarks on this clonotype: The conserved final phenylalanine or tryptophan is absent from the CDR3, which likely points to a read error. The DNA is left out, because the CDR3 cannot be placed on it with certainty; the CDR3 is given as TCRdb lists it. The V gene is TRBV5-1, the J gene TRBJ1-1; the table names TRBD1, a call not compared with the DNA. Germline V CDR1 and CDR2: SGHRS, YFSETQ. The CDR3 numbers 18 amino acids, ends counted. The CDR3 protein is CASSFLGTGERRDTEALL.

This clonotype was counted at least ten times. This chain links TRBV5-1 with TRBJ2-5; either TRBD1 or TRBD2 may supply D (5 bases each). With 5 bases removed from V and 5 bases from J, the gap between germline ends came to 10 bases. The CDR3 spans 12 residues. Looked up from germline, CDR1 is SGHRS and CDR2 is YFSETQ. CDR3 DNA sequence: TGCGCCAGCAGTCAGGGAGCGGAGACCCAGTACTTC. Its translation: CASSQGAETQYF.

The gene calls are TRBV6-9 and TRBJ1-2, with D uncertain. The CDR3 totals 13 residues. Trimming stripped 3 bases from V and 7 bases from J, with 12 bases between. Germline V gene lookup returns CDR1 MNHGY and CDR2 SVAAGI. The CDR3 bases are TGTGCCAGCAGTTACTTACGGGTCGCTGGCTACACCTTC. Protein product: CASSYLRVAGYTF.

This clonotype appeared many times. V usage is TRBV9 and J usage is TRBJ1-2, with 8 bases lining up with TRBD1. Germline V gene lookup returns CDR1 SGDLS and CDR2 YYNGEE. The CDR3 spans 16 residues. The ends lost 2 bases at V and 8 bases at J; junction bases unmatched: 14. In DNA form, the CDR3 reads TGTGCCAGCAGCGTTGCCGGACAGGGCCATGTTAGCGGCTACACCTTC. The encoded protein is CASSVAGQGHVSGYTF.

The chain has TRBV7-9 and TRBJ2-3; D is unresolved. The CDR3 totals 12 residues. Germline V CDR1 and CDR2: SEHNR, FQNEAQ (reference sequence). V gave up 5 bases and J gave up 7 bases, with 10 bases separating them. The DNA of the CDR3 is TGTGCCAGCAGCCCCGAGACATATACGCAGTATTTT. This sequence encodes CASSPETYTQYF. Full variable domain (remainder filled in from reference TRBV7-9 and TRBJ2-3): DTGVSQNPRHKITKRGQNVTFRCDPISEHNRLYWYRQTLGQGPEFLTYFQNEAQLEKSRLLSDRFSAERPKGSFSTLEIQRTEQGDSAMYLCASSPETYTQYFGPGTRLTVL.

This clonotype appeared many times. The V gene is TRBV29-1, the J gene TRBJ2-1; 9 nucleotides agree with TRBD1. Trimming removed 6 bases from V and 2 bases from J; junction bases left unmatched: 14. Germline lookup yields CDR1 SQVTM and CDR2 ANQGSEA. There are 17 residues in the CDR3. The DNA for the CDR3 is TGCAGCGTAACCGGGACAGGGCTTATGAGGACCTACAATGAGCAGTTCTTC. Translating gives CSVTGTGLMRTYNEQFF.

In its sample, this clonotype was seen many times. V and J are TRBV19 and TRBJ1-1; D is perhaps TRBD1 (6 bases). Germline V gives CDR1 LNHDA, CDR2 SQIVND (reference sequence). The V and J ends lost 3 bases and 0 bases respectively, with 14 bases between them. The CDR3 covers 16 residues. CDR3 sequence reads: CASSIRGPPLNTEAFF. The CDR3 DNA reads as TGTGCCAGTAGTATCCGGGGGCCCCCTTTGAACACTGAAGCTTTCTTT.

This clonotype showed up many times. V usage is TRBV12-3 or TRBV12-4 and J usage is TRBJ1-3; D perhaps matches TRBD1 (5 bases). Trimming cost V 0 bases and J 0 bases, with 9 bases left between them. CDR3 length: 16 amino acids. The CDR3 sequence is CASSLATGFSGNTIYF. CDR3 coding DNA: TGTGCCAGCAGTTTAGCAACAGGCTTCTCTGGAAACACCATATATTTT.

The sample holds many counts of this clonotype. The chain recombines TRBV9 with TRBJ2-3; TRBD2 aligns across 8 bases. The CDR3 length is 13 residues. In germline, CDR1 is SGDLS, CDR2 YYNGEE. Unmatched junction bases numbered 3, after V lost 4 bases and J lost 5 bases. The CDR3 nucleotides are TGTGCCAGCAGCTCAGCGGGAGAAGATACGCAGTATTTT. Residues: CASSSAGEDTQYF.

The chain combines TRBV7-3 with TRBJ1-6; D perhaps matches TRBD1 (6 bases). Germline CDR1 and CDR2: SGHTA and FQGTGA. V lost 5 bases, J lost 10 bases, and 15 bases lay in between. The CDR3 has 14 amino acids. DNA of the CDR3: TGTGCCAGCAGCGAGCAGGGGATCGGGTCACCCCTCCACTTT. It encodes CASSEQGIGSPLHF.

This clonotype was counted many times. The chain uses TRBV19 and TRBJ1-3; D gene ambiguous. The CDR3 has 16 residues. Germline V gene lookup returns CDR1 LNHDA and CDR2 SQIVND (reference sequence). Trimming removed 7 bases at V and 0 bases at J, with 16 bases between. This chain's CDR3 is CASKGRGAFSGNTIYF. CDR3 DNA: TGTGCCAGTAAGGGTAGAGGCGCCTTCTCTGGAAACACCATATATTTT.

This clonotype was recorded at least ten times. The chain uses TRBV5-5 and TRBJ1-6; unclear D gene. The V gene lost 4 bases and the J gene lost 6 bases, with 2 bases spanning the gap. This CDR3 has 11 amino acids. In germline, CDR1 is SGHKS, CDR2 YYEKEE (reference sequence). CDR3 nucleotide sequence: TGTGCCAGCAGCGTTAATTCACCCCTCCACTTT. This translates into CASSVNSPLHF.

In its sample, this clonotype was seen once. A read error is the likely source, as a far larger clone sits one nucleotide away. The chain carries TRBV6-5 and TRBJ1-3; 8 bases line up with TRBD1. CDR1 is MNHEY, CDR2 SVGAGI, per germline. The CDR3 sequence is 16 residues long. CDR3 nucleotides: TGTGCCAGCAGTAGAGGGACAGGCAACTCTCGAAACACCATATATTTT. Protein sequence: CASSRGTGNSRNTIYF.